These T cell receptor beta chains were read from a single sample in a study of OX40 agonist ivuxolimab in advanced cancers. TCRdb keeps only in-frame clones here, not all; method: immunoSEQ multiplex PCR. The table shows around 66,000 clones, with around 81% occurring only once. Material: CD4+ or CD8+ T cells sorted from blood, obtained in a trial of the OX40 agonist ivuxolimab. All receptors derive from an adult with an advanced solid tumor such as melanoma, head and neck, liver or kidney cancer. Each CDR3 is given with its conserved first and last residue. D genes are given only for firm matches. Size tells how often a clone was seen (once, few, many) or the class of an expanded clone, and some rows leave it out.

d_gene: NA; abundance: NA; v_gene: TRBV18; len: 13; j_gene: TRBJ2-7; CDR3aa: CASSPGPFHEQYF; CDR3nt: TGTGCCAGCTCACCAGGACCGTTTCACGAGCAGTACTTC
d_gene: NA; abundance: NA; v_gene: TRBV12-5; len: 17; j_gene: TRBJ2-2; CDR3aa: CASGSFLGGQRAGELFF; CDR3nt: TGTGCTAGTGGTTCCTTTTTGGGGGGGCAGAGGGCCGGGGAGCTGTTTTTT
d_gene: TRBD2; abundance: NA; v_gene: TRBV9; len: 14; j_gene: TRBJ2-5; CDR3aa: CASSRDLGGETQYF; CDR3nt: TGTGCCAGCAGCCGTGACCTGGGAGGGGAGACCCAGTACTTC
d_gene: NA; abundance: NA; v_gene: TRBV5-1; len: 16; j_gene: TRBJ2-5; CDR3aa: CASSLGGDSTQETQYF; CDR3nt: TGCGCCAGCAGCTTGGGGGGGGACAGCACCCAAGAGACCCAGTACTTC
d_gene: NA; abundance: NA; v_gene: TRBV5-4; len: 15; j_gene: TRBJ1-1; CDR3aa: CASSLGADSYTEAFF; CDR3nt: TGTGCCAGCAGCTTGGGGGCCGACAGTTACACTGAAGCTTTCTTT
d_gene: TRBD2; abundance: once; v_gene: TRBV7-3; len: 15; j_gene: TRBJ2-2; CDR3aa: CASSPLGGARGELFF; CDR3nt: TGTGCCAGCAGCCCACTGGGAGGGGCCAGGGGGGAGCTGTTTTTT
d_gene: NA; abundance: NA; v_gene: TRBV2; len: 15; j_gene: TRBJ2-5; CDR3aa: CASSETLPDQETQYF; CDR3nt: TGTGCCAGCAGTGAAACGCTGCCAGATCAAGAGACCCAGTACTTC
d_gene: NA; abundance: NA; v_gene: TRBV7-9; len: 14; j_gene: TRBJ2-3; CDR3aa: CASSLTGVLNTQYF; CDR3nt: TGTGCCAGCAGCTTGACCGGCGTTCTTAATACGCAGTATTTT
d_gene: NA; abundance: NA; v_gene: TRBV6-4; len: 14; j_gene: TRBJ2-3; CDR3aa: CASSQDVETDTQYF; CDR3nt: TGTGCCAGCAGCCAGGATGTTGAAACAGATACGCAGTATTTT
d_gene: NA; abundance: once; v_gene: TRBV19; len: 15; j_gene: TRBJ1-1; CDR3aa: CASSTPPGAVTEAFF; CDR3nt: TGTGCCAGTAGTACACCTCCAGGGGCGGTCACTGAAGCTTTCTTT
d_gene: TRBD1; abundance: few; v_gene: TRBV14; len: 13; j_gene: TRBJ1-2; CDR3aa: CASSRDRNYGYTF; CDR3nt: TGTGCCAGCAGCCGGGACAGAAACTATGGCTACACCTTC
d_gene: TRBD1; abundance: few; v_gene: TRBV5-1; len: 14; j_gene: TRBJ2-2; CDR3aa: CASSLGGQTGELFF; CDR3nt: TGCGCCAGCAGCTTGGGGGGACAGACCGGGGAGCTGTTTTTT
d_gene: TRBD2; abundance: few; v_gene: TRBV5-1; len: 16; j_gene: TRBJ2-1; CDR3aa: CASSLEGTSYYNEQFF; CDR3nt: TGCGCCAGCAGCTTGGAAGGGACTAGCTACTACAATGAGCAGTTCTTC
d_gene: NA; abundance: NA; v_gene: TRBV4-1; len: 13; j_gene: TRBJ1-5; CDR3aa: CASSQDLAGPQHF; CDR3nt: TGCGCCAGCAGCCAAGATTTAGCGGGGCCCCAGCATTTT
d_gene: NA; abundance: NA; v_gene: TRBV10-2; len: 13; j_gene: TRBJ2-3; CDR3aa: CASIAARSDTQYF; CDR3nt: TGCGCCAGCATCGCAGCCCGTTCGGATACGCAGTATTTT
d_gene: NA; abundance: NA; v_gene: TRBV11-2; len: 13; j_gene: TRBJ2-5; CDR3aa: CASSLGLGETQYF; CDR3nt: TGTGCCAGCAGCTTAGGGCTAGGAGAGACCCAGTACTTC
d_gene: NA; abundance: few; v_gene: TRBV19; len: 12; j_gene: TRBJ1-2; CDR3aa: CASLEGTYGYTF; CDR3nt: TGTGCCAGTCTGGAGGGGACATATGGCTACACCTTC
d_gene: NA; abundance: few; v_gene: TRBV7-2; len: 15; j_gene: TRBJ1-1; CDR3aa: CASSLGRGGGTEAFF; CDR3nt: TGTGCCAGCAGCCTCGGACGGGGCGGAGGCACTGAAGCTTTCTTT
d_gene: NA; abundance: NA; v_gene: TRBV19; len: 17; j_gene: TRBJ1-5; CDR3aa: CASTPGKGNRLSQPQHF; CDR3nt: TGTGCCAGTACCCCGGGAAAGGGGAATAGGCTAAGTCAGCCCCAGCATTTT